This note documents a single T cell receptor beta chain sequence. As yet, its antigen is unknown. This sample is drawn from a study of T cell responses to AZD1222 COVID-19 vaccine. Using immunoSEQ multiplex PCR, the repertoire was profiled, and TCRdb retains in-frame clones only, with some absent. The repertoire consists of more than 95,000 clones, with 70% to 90% occurring once and the leading ten covering roughly 10%. Study-level findings and limits: At baseline, seropositivity was found in only five or six AZD1222 recipients. Epitopes outside B.1.351 and B.1.1.7 mutated regions reportedly drew nearly half of spike TCRs. No repertoire was sampled before or during the peak T cell response, only after it.

Looked up from germline, CDR1 is SGHAT and CDR2 is FQNNGV. CDR3 length: 14 residues. V was trimmed by 2 bases and J by 4 bases, leaving 9 bases between them. This rearrangement joins TRBV11-2 to TRBJ2-1, with D uncertain. This receptor was obtained from an adult in good health. The source was peripheral blood, collected on day 0 of AZD1222 vaccination. In nucleotides, the CDR3 is TGTGCCAGCAGCTTAATCGGCAGTTACAATGAGCAGTTCTTC. Translated: CASSLIGSYNEQFF.